This T cell receptor beta chain was profiled in a study of T cell repertoires in cytomegalovirus infection. As for the study in general: Indicated by public TCR beta signatures were CMV infection and matching HLA type.

This clonotype was detected many times. Its antigen is still unknown. The study, taken as a whole, reports: There were HLA-C-restricted CMV-specific TCR beta clonotypes dominating the ex vivo response. Identification of carriers of CMV plus the relevant HLA was achieved through cumulative public TCR beta family frequency.

TCRdb itself ran the reads through MiXCR, one entry per CDR3 protein. The table shows about 130,000 distinct CDR3 sequences, with 7% to 9.5% occurring only once. J was trimmed by 2 bases and V by 6 bases; bases with no gene match: 8. The CDR3 consists of 14 residues. CDR1 is DFQATT and CDR2 is SNEGSKA in the germline V gene (reference sequence). V is TRBV20-1 and J is TRBJ2-7, with TRBD1 matching 9 bases. What was sequenced was PBMCs. This clonotype was obtained from a human donor in good health (CMV status not recorded). Some clones in this sample may be carry-over from other donors' samples. The CDR3 DNA is TGCAGTGCGACCACAGGGGGCCCTCCCTACGAGCAGTACTTC. Translation gives CSATTGGPPYEQYF.